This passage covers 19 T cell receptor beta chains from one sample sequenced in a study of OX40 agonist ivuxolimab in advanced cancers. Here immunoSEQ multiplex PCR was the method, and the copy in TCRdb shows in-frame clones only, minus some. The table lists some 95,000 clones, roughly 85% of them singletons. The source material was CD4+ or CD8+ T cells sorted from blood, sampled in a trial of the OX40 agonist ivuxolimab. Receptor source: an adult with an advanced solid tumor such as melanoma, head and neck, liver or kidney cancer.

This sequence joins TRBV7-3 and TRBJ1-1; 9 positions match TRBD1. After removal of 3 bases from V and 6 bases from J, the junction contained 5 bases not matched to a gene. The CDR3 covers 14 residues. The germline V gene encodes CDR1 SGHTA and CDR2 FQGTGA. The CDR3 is CASSFRQGVAEAFF. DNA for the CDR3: TGTGCCAGCAGCTTCCGACAGGGGGTTGCTGAAGCTTTCTTT.

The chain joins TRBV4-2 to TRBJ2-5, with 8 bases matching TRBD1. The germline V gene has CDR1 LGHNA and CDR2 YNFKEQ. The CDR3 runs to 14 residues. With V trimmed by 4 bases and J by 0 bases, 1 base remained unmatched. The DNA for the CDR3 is TGTGCCAGCAGCCCGGGACAGGACCAAGAGACCCAGTACTTC. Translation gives CASSPGQDQETQYF.

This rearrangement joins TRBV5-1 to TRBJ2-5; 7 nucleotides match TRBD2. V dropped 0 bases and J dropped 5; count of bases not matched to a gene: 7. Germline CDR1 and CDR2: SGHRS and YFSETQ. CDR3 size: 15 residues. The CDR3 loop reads CASSLGDGGRETQYF. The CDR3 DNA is TGCGCCAGCAGCTTGGGCGACGGGGGGAGGGAGACCCAGTACTTC.

This CDR3 is CASHSHGGQGWGYTF. The DNA for the CDR3 is TGTGCCAGTCACTCCCACGGCGGGCAGGGCTGGGGCTACACCTTC. The chain uses TRBV19 and TRBJ1-2, with D possibly TRBD1 on 5 matching bases. The V and J ends lost 8 bases and 8 bases respectively, with 24 bases between them. The CDR3 totals 15 residues. Germline lookup yields CDR1 LNHDA and CDR2 SQIVND (reference sequence).

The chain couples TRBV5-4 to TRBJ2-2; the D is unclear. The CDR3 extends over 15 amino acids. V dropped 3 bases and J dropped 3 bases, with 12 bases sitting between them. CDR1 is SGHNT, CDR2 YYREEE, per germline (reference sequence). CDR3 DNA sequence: TGTGCCAGCAGCTATCAGAGTACTGACACCGGGGAGCTGTTTTTT. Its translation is CASSYQSTDTGELFF.

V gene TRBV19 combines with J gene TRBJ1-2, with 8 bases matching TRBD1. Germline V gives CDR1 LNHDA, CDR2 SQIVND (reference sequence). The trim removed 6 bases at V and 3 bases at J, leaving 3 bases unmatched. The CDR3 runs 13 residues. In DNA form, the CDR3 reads TGTGCCAGTAGGGACAGGGACGACTATGGCTACACCTTC. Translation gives CASRDRDDYGYTF.

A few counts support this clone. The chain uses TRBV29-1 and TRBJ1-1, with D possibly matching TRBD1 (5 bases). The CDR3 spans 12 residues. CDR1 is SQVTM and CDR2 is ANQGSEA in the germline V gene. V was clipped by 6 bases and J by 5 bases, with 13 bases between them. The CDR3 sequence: CSVLRVSTEAFF. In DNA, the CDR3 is TGCAGCGTCCTCAGGGTTTCTACTGAAGCTTTCTTT. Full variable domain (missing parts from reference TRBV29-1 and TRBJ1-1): SAVISQKPSRDICQRGTSLTIQCQVDSQVTMMFWYRQQPGQSLTLIATANQGSEATYESGFVIDKFPISRPNLTFSTLTVSNMSPEDSSIYLCSVLRVSTEAFFGQGTRLTVV.

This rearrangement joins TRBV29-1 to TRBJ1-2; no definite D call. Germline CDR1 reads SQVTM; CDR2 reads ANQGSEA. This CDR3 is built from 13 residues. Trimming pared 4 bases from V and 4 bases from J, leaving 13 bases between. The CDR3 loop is CSVGTEYAYGYTF. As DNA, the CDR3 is TGCAGCGTTGGGACGGAGTATGCCTATGGCTACACCTTC.

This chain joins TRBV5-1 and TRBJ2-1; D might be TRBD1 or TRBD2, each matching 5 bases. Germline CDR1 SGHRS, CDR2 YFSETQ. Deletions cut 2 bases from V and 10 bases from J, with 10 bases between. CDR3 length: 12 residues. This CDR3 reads CASSFSGTEQFF. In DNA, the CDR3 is TGCGCCAGCAGCTTTTCCGGGACCGAGCAGTTCTTC. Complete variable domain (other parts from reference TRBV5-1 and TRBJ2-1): KAGVTQTPRYLIKTRGQQVTLSCSPISGHRSVSWYQQTPGQGLQFLFEYFSETQRNKGNFPGRFSGRQFSNSRSEMNVSTLELGDSALYLCASSFSGTEQFFGPGTRLTVL.

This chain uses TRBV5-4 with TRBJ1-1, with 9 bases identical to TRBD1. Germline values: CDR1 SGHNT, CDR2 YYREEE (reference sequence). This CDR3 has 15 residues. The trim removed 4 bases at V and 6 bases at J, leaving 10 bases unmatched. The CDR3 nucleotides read TGTGCCAGCAGCCCTAGGGACAGGGCGAGGCCTGAAGCTTTCTTT. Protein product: CASSPRDRARPEAFF.

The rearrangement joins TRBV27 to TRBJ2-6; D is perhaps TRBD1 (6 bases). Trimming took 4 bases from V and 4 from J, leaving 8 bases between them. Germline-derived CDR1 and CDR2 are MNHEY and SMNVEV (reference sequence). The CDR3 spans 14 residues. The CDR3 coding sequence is TGTGCCAGCAGTTACGGGACAGGGGCCAACGTCCTGACTTTC. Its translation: CASSYGTGANVLTF.

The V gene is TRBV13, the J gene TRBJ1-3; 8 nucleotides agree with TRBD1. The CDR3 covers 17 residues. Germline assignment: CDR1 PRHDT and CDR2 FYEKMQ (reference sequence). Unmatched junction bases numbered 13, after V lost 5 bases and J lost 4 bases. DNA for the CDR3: TGTGCCAGCAGCGAAGGACAGGGACGGTTTTGGGGAAACACCATATATTTT. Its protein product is CASSEGQGRFWGNTIYF. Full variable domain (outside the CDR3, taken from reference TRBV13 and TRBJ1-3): AAGVIQSPRHLIKEKRETATLKCYPIPRHDTVYWYQQGPGQDPQFLISFYEKMQSDKGSIPDRFSAQQFSDYHSELNMSSLELGDSALYFCASSEGQGRFWGNTIYFGEGSWLTVV.

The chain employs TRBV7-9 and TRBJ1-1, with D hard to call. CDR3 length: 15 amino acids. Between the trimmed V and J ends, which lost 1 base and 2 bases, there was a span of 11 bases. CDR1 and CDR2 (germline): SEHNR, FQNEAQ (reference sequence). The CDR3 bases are TGTGCCAGCAGCTTAGGTATATCGGGAAACACTGAAGCTTTCTTT. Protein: CASSLGISGNTEAFF.

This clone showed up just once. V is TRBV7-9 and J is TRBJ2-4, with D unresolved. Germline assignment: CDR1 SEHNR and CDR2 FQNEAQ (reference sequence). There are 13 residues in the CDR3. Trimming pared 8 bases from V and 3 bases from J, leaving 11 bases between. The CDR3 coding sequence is TGTGCCAGCGGAGAGTCCGTCAAAAACATTCAGTACTTC. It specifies CASGESVKNIQYF.

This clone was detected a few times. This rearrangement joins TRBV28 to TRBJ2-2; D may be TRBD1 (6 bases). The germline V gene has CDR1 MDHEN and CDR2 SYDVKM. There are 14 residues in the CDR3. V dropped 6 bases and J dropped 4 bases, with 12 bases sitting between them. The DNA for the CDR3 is TGTGCCAGCAGCCCCGGGACAAGCACCGGGGAGCTGTTTTTT. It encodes CASSPGTSTGELFF.

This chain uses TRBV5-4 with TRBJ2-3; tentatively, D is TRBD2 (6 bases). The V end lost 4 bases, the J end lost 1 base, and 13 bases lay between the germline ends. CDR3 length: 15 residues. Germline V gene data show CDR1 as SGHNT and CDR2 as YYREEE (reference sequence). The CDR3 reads CASSPRASGTDTQYF. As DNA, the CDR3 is TGTGCCAGCAGCCCGCGCGCTAGCGGCACAGATACGCAGTATTTT.

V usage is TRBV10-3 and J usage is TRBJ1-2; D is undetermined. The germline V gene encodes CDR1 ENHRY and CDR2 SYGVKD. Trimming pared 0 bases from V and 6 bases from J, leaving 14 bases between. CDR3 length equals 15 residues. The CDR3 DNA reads TGTGCCATCAGTGAGTCGGAAGGGCAGGAAAATGGCTACACCTTC. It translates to CAISESEGQENGYTF.

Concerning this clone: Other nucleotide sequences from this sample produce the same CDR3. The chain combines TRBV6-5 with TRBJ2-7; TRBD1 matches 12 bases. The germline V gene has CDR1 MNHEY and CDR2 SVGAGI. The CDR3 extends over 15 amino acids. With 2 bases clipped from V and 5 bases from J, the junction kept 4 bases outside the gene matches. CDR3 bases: TGTGCCAGCAGTTACGGTGGGACAGGGGGCGACGAGCAGTACTTC. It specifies CASSYGGTGGDEQYF.

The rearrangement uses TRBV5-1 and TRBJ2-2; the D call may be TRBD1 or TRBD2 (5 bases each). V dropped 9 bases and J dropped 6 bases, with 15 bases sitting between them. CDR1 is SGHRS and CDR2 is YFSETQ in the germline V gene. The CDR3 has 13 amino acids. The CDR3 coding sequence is TGCGCCACAGGGACGGGCCGGGCCGGGGAGCTGTTTTTT. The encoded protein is CATGTGRAGELFF.